The next 5 T cell receptor beta chains were all read from a single sample in a study of shared clonotypes between healthy human individuals. Using immunoSEQ multiplex PCR, the repertoire was profiled, and TCRdb retains in-frame clones only, with some absent. The sample yields about 2,200,000 clones, approximately 94% seen once. CD45RO-negative, CCR7-positively selected cells formed the naive CD8 fraction, excluding terminally differentiated effector memory CD45RA+ cells. The sequencing sample was made of naive CD8+ T cells from PBMCs. These receptors were obtained from a man between 18 and 35 years old in good health. Some clones in this sample may be carry-over from other donors' samples.

This clone has more than one count but fewer than ten. V gene TRBV18 combines with J gene TRBJ2-7; the D gene is possibly TRBD1 (6 bases). V lost 3 bases and J 0 bases, leaving 9 bases between the germline ends. CDR3 size: 14 residues. Germline V gives CDR1 KGHSH, CDR2 LQKENI. The CDR3 loop reads CASSPDRYSYEQYF. In DNA, the CDR3 is TGTGCCAGCTCACCGGACAGATACTCCTACGAGCAGTACTTC.

The rearrangement links TRBV9 to TRBJ2-2; no clear D. V was trimmed by 6 bases and J by 5 bases, leaving 11 bases between them. This CDR3 region has 13 residues. Germline lookup yields CDR1 SGDLS and CDR2 YYNGEE. The CDR3 spells CASTLGYTGELFF. DNA of the CDR3: TGTGCCAGCACCCTAGGGTATACCGGGGAGCTGTTTTTT.

This chain uses TRBV19 with TRBJ2-3, with TRBD2 identical over 7 bases. V was pared by 3 bases and J by 5 bases, with 8 bases of the junction left unmatched. Germline V CDR1 and CDR2: LNHDA, SQIVND (reference sequence). The CDR3 consists of 15 residues. DNA for the CDR3: TGTGCCAGTAGTATCGTAGCGGGCCCCTTAGATACGCAGTATTTT. The encoded protein is CASSIVAGPLDTQYF.

The chain couples TRBV9 to TRBJ2-3; D may be TRBD2 (6 bases). The CDR3 totals 13 residues. V dropped 6 bases and J dropped 1 base, with 9 bases sitting between them. Germline assignment: CDR1 SGDLS and CDR2 YYNGEE. CDR3 bases: TGTGCCAGCAACGGAGGGGGCACAGATACGCAGTATTTT. Residues: CASNGGGTDTQYF.

The chain combines TRBV6-6 with TRBJ2-5; D is ambiguous. Per germline, CDR1 MNHNY and CDR2 SVGAGI (reference sequence). V shed 4 bases and J shed 5 bases, with 11 bases lying between them. The CDR3 consists of 13 residues. The CDR3 DNA is TGTGCCAGCAGTTCTCCCCCCCGGGAGACCCAGTACTTC. This codes for CASSSPPRETQYF.